The clone carrying this TCR beta chain has only a few counts. The authors prepared the TCRbeta library with unique molecular identifiers. TCRdb recomputed calls from the PCR reads with MiXCR, one row per CDR3 protein. The sample records approximately 490,000 distinct CDR3 sequences, approximately 13% being singletons. The data were taken from a study of T-cell reconstitution after alpha-beta-depleted transplantation in children. The receptor comes from a human donor who donated a stem cell graft to a child with combined immunodeficiency. Sequenced material: PBMCs from the stem cell graft donor, taken from the stem cell graft.

CDR3 DNA: TGTGCCAGCTCACCACCGGTGAGGGGTCGGGGGTATGAGCAGTTCTTC. This sequence encodes CASSPPVRGRGYEQFF. The V and J genes are TRBV18 and TRBJ2-1; tentatively, D is TRBD2 (6 bases). This CDR3 comprises 16 residues. The V gene's germline CDR1 is KGHSH and CDR2 LQKENI. Between the trimmed V and J ends, which lost 0 bases and 8 bases, there was a span of 17 bases. The full variable domain, with the rest looked up from reference TRBV18 and TRBJ2-1, is NAGVMQNPRHLVRRRGQEARLRCSPMKGHSHVYWYRQLPEEGLKFMVYLQKENIIDESGMPKERFSAEFPKEGPSILRIQQVVRGDSAAYFCASSPPVRGRGYEQFFGPGTRLTVL.